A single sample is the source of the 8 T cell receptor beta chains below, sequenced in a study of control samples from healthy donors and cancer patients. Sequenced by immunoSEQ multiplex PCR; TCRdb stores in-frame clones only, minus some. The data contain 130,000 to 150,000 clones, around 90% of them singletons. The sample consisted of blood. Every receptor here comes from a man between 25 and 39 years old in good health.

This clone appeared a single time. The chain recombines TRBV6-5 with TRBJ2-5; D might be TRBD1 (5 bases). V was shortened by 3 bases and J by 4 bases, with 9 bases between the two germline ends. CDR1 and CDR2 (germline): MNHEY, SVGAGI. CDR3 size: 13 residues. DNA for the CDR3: TGTGCCAGCAGTTATATTAGGGGAGAGACCCAGTACTTC. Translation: CASSYIRGETQYF.

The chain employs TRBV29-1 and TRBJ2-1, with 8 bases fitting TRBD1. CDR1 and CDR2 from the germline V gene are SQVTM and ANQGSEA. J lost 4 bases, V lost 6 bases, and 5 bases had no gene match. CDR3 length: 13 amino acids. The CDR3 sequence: CSVDRDRYNEQFF. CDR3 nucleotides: TGCAGCGTGGACAGGGATAGATACAATGAGCAGTTCTTC.

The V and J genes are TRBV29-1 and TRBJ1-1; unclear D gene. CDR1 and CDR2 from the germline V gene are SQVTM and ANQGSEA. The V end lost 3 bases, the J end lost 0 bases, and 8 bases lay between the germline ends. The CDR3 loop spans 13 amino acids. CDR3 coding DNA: TGCAGCGTTGACCGTCAGGTGAACACTGAAGCTTTCTTT. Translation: CSVDRQVNTEAFF.

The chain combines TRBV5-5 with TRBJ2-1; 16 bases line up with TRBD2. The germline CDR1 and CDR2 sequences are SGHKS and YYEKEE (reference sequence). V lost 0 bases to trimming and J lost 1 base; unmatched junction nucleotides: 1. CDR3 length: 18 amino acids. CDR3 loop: CASSLEGLAGGSYNEQFF. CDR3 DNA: TGTGCCAGCAGCTTGGAGGGACTAGCGGGGGGGTCCTACAATGAGCAGTTCTTC.

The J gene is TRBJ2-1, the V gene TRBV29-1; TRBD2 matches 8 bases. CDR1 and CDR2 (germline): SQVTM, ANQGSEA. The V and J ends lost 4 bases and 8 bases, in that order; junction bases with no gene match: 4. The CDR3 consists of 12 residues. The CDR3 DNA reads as TGCAGCGTTGTTCTAGCGGGCCATGAGCAGTTCTTC. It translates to CSVVLAGHEQFF.

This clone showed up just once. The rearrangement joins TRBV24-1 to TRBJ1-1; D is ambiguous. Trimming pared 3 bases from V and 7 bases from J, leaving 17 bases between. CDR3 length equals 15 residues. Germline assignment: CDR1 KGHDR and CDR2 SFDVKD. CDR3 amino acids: CATSDVNTASNEAFF. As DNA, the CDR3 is TGTGCCACCAGTGATGTGAACACAGCCTCCAATGAAGCTTTCTTT.

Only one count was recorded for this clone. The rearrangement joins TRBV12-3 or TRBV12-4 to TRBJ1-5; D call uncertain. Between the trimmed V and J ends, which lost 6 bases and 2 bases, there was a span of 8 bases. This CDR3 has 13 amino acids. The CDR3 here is CASSEIGNQPQHF. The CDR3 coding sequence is TGTGCCAGCAGCGAGATAGGCAATCAGCCCCAGCATTTT.

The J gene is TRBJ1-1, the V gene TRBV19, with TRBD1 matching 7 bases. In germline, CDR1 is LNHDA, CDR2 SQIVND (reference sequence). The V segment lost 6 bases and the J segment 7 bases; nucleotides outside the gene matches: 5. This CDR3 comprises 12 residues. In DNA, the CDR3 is TGTGCCAGTAGGACAGGGTGGGGTGAAGCTTTCTTT. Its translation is CASRTGWGEAFF.